The rows below give T cell receptor beta chains drawn from one sample of a study of CD8 T cells in ankylosing spondylitis. In TCRdb, the 5' RACE reads were re-called with MiXCR into one record per CDR3 protein. The sample includes about 27,000 distinct CDR3 sequences, over 7% of them seen just once. The sequencing sample was made of blood. Receptors originate from a male donor with ankylosing spondylitis or in good health (not recorded which). CDR3s include the opening cysteine and the closing phenylalanine or tryptophan. The D gene is left open where the match is weak. Size values are once, few and many counts, or a class for expanded clones, and some rows have none.

j_gene: TRBJ2-7
v_gene: TRBV29-1
d_gene: -
abundance: -
CDR3aa: CSVDCTPYEQYF
CDR3nt: TGCAGCGTTGACTGTACACCCTACGAGCAGTACTTC

j_gene: TRBJ2-7
v_gene: TRBV5-1
d_gene: TRBD1
abundance: -
CDR3aa: CASSPRGQGSYEQYF
CDR3nt: TGCGCCAGCAGCCCCCGAGGACAGGGGTCCTACGAGCAGTACTTC

j_gene: TRBJ2-2
v_gene: TRBV6-2/TRBV6-3
d_gene: TRBD2
abundance: -
CDR3aa: CASSVTSGRASGELFF
CDR3nt: TGTGCCAGCAGTGTAACTAGCGGGAGGGCTTCCGGGGAGCTGTTTTTT

j_gene: TRBJ2-4
v_gene: TRBV7-2
d_gene: TRBD2
abundance: many
CDR3aa: CASSNPGLAGGYQYF
CDR3nt: TGTGCCAGCAGCAACCCGGGACTAGCGGGTGGATACCAGTACTTC

j_gene: TRBJ1-2
v_gene: TRBV12-3/TRBV12-4
d_gene: -
abundance: -
CDR3aa: CASSLAGYYGYTF
CDR3nt: TGTGCCAGCAGTTTAGCAGGGTATTATGGCTACACCTTC

j_gene: TRBJ2-2
v_gene: TRBV4-2
d_gene: -
abundance: -
CDR3aa: CASSQDSISGELFF
CDR3nt: TGTGCCAGCAGCCAAGATAGTATCTCCGGGGAGCTGTTTTTT

j_gene: TRBJ2-3
v_gene: TRBV20-1
d_gene: -
abundance: medium-sized
CDR3aa: CSARLLPDTQYF
CDR3nt: TGCAGTGCTAGGCTGTTACCAGATACGCAGTATTTT

j_gene: TRBJ2-3
v_gene: TRBV28
d_gene: TRBD2
abundance: -
CDR3aa: CASSSGTSRPLTDTQYF
CDR3nt: TGTGCCAGCAGTTCAGGGACTAGCCGGCCCTTAACAGATACGCAGTATTTT

j_gene: TRBJ1-4
v_gene: TRBV7-6
d_gene: -
abundance: few
CDR3aa: CASSPDRNEKLFF
CDR3nt: TGTGCCAGCAGCCCTGACCGTAATGAAAAACTGTTTTTT

j_gene: TRBJ2-5
v_gene: TRBV29-1
d_gene: -
abundance: few
CDR3aa: CSVEGLARETQYF
CDR3nt: TGCAGCGTTGAGGGCCTAGCCCGGGAGACCCAGTACTTC

j_gene: TRBJ2-3
v_gene: TRBV2
d_gene: TRBD2
abundance: many
CDR3aa: CASLLRMASGRARDTQYF
CDR3nt: TGTGCCAGCTTACTACGAATGGCTAGCGGGAGGGCCAGAGATACGCAGTATTTT

j_gene: TRBJ1-5
v_gene: TRBV5-1
d_gene: TRBD1
abundance: -
CDR3aa: CASSLGDRHSNQPQHF
CDR3nt: TGCGCCAGCAGCTTGGGGGACAGGCATTCCAATCAGCCCCAGCATTTT

j_gene: TRBJ2-1
v_gene: TRBV5-1
d_gene: -
abundance: -
CDR3aa: CASSLGGGASYNEQFF
CDR3nt: TGCGCCAGCAGCTTGGGAGGTGGGGCTTCCTACAATGAGCAGTTCTTC

j_gene: TRBJ2-5
v_gene: TRBV29-1
d_gene: -
abundance: few
CDR3aa: CSFSWGTQYF
CDR3nt: TGCAGCTTTAGTTGGGGGACCCAGTACTTC

j_gene: TRBJ2-3
v_gene: TRBV29-1
d_gene: -
abundance: -
CDR3aa: CSVLGRYTDTQYF
CDR3nt: TGCAGCGTTCTGGGCAGATACACAGATACGCAGTATTTT

j_gene: TRBJ2-2
v_gene: TRBV27
d_gene: -
abundance: -
CDR3aa: CASRADDANTGELFF
CDR3nt: TGTGCCAGCAGAGCGGACGATGCGAACACCGGGGAGCTGTTTTTT

j_gene: TRBJ2-3
v_gene: TRBV20-1
d_gene: TRBD2
abundance: -
CDR3aa: CSGVAGGPQDTQYF
CDR3nt: TGCAGCGGGGTAGCGGGGGGTCCCCAAGATACGCAGTATTTT

j_gene: TRBJ2-2
v_gene: TRBV5-1
d_gene: -
abundance: many
CDR3aa: CASSFSGPDSGELFF
CDR3nt: TGCGCCAGCAGCTTCTCCGGCCCAGACTCCGGGGAGCTGTTTTTT

j_gene: TRBJ1-2
v_gene: TRBV7-2
d_gene: -
abundance: -
CDR3aa: CASSLARVSSMAYTF
CDR3nt: TGTGCCAGCAGCTTAGCGAGAGTGTCCAGTATGGCTTACACCTTC

j_gene: TRBJ2-1
v_gene: TRBV29-1
d_gene: TRBD1
abundance: -
CDR3aa: CSVDRGSYNEQFF
CDR3nt: TGCAGCGTCGACAGGGGCTCCTACAATGAGCAGTTCTTC

j_gene: TRBJ2-1
v_gene: TRBV12-3/TRBV12-4
d_gene: -
abundance: few
CDR3aa: CASAGPNEQFF
CDR3nt: TGTGCCTCGGCGGGGCCCAATGAGCAGTTCTTC

j_gene: TRBJ1-1
v_gene: TRBV12-3/TRBV12-4
d_gene: -
abundance: many
CDR3aa: CASSFQQGNTEAFF
CDR3nt: TGTGCCAGCAGTTTCCAACAGGGGAACACTGAAGCTTTCTTT

j_gene: TRBJ2-3
v_gene: TRBV7-8
d_gene: -
abundance: few
CDR3aa: CASSFARGNLQSTQYF
CDR3nt: TGTGCCAGCAGCTTTGCCAGGGGTAATCTTCAAAGTACGCAGTATTTT

j_gene: TRBJ2-3
v_gene: TRBV5-1
d_gene: -
abundance: -
CDR3aa: CASSLGAPDSSTDTQYF
CDR3nt: TGCGCCAGCAGCTTGGGGGCCCCAGACAGTAGCACAGATACGCAGTATTTT

j_gene: TRBJ1-1
v_gene: TRBV5-1
d_gene: -
abundance: -
CDR3aa: CASSFHTGGSEAFF
CDR3nt: TGCGCCAGCAGCTTCCATACTGGGGGGTCTGAAGCTTTCTTT

j_gene: TRBJ1-1
v_gene: TRBV29-1
d_gene: -
abundance: few
CDR3aa: CSVADREAFF
CDR3nt: TGCAGCGTAGCCGACCGGGAGGCTTTCTTT

j_gene: TRBJ1-1
v_gene: TRBV24-1
d_gene: -
abundance: many
CDR3aa: CATSDLRAPTEAFF
CDR3nt: TGTGCCACCAGTGATTTGAGGGCCCCCACTGAAGCTTTCTTT

j_gene: TRBJ2-5
v_gene: TRBV2
d_gene: -
abundance: few
CDR3aa: CASSAGLPGIQETQYF
CDR3nt: TGTGCCAGCAGCGCCGGACTACCGGGGATCCAAGAGACCCAGTACTTC

j_gene: TRBJ2-2
v_gene: TRBV28
d_gene: -
abundance: many
CDR3aa: CASRSPTGELFF
CDR3nt: TGTGCCAGCAGGTCCCCGACCGGGGAGCTGTTTTTT

j_gene: TRBJ2-7
v_gene: TRBV3-1
d_gene: TRBD2
abundance: many
CDR3aa: CASSQGGTSGRNSYEQYF
CDR3nt: TGTGCCAGCAGCCAAGGTGGGACTAGCGGGAGAAACTCCTACGAGCAGTACTTC

j_gene: TRBJ1-4
v_gene: TRBV4-3
d_gene: -
abundance: many
CDR3aa: CASSQDWGGTNEKLFF
CDR3nt: TGCGCCAGCAGCCAAGACTGGGGGGGGACTAATGAAAAACTGTTTTTT

j_gene: TRBJ1-5
v_gene: TRBV10-3
d_gene: -
abundance: few
CDR3aa: CAISESFDQPQHF
CDR3nt: TGTGCCATCAGTGAGTCGTTTGATCAGCCCCAGCATTTT

j_gene: TRBJ2-1
v_gene: TRBV6-6
d_gene: TRBD1
abundance: few
CDR3aa: CASSYLGQIDDRQFF
CDR3nt: TGTGCCAGCAGTTACTTGGGACAGATTGATGATCGGCAGTTCTTC

j_gene: TRBJ2-2
v_gene: TRBV6-5
d_gene: -
abundance: -
CDR3aa: CASSFTLNTGELFF
CDR3nt: TGTGCCAGCAGTTTCACATTGAACACCGGGGAGCTGTTTTTT

j_gene: TRBJ1-5
v_gene: TRBV2
d_gene: TRBD1
abundance: -
CDR3aa: CASSDRVDQPQHF
CDR3nt: TGTGCCAGCAGCGACAGGGTTGATCAGCCCCAGCATTTT

j_gene: TRBJ2-3
v_gene: TRBV7-9
d_gene: TRBD1
abundance: many
CDR3aa: CASSSFPGGTSTDTQYF
CDR3nt: TGTGCCAGCAGCTCCTTTCCAGGGGGAACATCTACAGATACGCAGTATTTT

j_gene: TRBJ1-4
v_gene: TRBV3-1
d_gene: -
abundance: few
CDR3aa: CASSYDRWTEKLFF
CDR3nt: TGTGCCAGCAGCTATGACAGGTGGACCGAAAAACTGTTTTTT

j_gene: TRBJ1-1
v_gene: TRBV11-3
d_gene: -
abundance: many
CDR3aa: CASSFKWGTEAFF
CDR3nt: TGTGCCAGCAGCTTCAAGTGGGGCACTGAAGCTTTCTTT

j_gene: TRBJ2-5
v_gene: TRBV3-1
d_gene: TRBD2
abundance: few
CDR3aa: CASSQLSQSGAGETQYF
CDR3nt: TGTGCCAGCAGCCAATTATCACAGAGCGGGGCAGGAGAGACCCAGTACTTC

j_gene: TRBJ1-1
v_gene: TRBV11-2
d_gene: TRBD1
abundance: few
CDR3aa: CASSPLTGRWTEAFF
CDR3nt: TGTGCCAGCAGCCCCCTGACAGGGAGGTGGACTGAAGCTTTCTTT

j_gene: TRBJ2-2
v_gene: TRBV29-1
d_gene: TRBD2
abundance: -
CDR3aa: CSVAGLAGGPNTGELFF
CDR3nt: TGCAGCGTTGCAGGACTAGCGGGAGGGCCGAACACCGGGGAGCTGTTTTTT